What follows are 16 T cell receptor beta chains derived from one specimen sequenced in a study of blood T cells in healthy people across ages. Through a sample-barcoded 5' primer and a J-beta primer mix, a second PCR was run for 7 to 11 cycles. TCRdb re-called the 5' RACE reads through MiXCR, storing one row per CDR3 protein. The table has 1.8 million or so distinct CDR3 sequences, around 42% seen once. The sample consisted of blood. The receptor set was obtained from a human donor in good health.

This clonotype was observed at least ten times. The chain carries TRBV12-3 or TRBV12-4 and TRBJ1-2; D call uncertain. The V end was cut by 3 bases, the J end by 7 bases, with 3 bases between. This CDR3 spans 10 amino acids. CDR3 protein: CASSLGGYTF. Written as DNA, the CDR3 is TGTGCCAGCAGTTTGGGTGGCTACACCTTC.

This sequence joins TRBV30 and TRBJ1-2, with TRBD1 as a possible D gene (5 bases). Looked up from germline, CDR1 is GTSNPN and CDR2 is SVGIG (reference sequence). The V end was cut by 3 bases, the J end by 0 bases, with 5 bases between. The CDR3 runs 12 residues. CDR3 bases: TGTGCCTGGAGGGGGGCTAACTATGGCTACACCTTC. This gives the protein CAWRGANYGYTF.

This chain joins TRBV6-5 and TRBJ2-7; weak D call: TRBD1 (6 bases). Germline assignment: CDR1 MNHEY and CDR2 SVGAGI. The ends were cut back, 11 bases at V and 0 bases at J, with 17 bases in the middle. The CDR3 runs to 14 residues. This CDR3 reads CASSHRRGSYEQYF. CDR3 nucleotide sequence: TGTGCCTCATCCCACCGCAGGGGCTCCTACGAGCAGTACTTC.

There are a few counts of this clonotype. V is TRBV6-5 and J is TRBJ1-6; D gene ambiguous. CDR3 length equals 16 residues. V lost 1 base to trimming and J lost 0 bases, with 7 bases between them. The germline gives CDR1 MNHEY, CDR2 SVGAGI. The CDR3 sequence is CASSYLKSSYNSPLHF. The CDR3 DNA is TGTGCCAGCAGTTACTTAAAGAGCTCCTATAATTCACCCCTCCACTTT.

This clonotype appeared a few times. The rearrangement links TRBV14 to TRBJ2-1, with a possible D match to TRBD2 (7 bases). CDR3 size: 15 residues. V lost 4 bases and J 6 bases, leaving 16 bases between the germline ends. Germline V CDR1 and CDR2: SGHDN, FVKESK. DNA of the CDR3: TGTGCCAGCAGCCCTTTGGGGGGGCGTGGCAATGAGCAGTTCTTC. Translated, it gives CASSPLGGRGNEQFF.

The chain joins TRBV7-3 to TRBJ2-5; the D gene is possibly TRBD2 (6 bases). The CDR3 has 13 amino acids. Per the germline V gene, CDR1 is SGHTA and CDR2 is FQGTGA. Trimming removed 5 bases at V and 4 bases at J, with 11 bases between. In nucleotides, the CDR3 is TGTGCCAGCAGCGGGGGGTCGGGAGAGACCCAGTACTTC. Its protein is CASSGGSGETQYF.

Here the CDR3 reads CASSQEGTGVAPLHF. The CDR3, as DNA: TGCGCCAGCAGCCAGGAAGGGACAGGGGTGGCACCCCTCCACTTT. The chain links TRBV4-3 to TRBJ1-6; 10 bases match TRBD1. The CDR3 consists of 15 residues. Germline lookup yields CDR1 LGHNA and CDR2 YSLEER. J gave up 11 bases and V 3 bases, and 7 bases lay outside the gene matches.

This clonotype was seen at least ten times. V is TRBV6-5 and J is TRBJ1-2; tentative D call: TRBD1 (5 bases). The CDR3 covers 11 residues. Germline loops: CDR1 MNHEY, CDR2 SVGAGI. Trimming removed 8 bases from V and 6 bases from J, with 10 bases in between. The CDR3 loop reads CASGRQNGYTF. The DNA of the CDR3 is TGTGCCAGCGGCCGACAGAATGGCTACACCTTC.

CDR3 protein: CASSHLRRQYSNQPQHF. CDR3 nucleotide sequence: TGTGCCAGCAGCCATCTTCGCCGGCAGTATAGCAATCAGCCCCAGCATTTT. V gene TRBV14 combines with J gene TRBJ1-5; D gene ambiguous. The CDR3 is 17 residues long. V was pared by 3 bases and J by 0 bases, with 15 bases between. The V gene's germline CDR1 is SGHDN and CDR2 FVKESK.

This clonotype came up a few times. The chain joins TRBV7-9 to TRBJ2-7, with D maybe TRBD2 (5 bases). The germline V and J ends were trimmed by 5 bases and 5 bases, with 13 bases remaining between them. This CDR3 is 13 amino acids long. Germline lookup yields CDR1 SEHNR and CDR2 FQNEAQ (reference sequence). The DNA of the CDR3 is TGTGCCAGCAGCATCCCCGGGCGGGACGAGCAGTACTTC. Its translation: CASSIPGRDEQYF.

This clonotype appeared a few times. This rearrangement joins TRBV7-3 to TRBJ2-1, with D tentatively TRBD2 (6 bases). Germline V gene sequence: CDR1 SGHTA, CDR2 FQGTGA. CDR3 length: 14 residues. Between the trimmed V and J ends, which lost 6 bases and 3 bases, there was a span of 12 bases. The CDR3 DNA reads TGTGCCAGCAGACGGGGGATTGGCTACAATGAGCAGTTCTTC. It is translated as CASRRGIGYNEQFF.

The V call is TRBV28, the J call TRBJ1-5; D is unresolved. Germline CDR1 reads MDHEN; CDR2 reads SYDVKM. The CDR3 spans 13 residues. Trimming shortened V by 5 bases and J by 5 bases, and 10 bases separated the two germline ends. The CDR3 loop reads CASSPSAYQPQHF. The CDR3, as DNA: TGTGCCAGCAGTCCATCCGCATATCAGCCCCAGCATTTT. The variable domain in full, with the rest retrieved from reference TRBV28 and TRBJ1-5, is DVKVTQSSRYLVKRTGEKVFLECVQDMDHENMFWYRQDPGLGLRLIYFSYDVKMKEKGDIPEGYSVSREKKERFSLILESASTNQTSMYLCASSPSAYQPQHFGDGTRLSIL.

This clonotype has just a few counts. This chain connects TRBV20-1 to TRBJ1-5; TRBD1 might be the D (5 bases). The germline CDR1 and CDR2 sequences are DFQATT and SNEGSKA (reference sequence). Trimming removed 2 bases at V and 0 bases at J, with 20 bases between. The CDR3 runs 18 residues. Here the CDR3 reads CSARPGRAGMYSNQPQHF. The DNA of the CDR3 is TGCAGTGCTAGACCCGGCAGGGCGGGAATGTATAGCAATCAGCCCCAGCATTTT.

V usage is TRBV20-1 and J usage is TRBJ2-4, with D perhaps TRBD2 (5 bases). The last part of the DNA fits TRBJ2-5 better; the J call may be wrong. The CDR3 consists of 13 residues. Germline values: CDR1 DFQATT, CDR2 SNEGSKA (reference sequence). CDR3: CSARGSGTETQYF. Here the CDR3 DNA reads TGCAGTGCTAGGGGGAGCGGAACAGAGACCCAGTACTTC.

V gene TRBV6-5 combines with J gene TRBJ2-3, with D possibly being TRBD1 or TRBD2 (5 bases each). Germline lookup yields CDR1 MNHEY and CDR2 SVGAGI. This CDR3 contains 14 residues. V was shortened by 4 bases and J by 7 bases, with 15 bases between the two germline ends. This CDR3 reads CASSSVSGAYTQYF. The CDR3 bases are TGTGCCAGCAGTTCGGTCTCCGGGGCGTATACGCAGTATTTT.

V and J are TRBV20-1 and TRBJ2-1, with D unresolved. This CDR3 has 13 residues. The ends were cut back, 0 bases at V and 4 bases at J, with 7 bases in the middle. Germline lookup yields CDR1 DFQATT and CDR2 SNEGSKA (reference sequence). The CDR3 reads CSAREYPYNEQFF. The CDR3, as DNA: TGCAGTGCTAGAGAGTATCCTTACAATGAGCAGTTCTTC.